The 21 T cell receptor beta chains below were found in one sample sequenced in a study of T cells in Graves' hyperthyroidism and ophthalmopathy. The source material, RNA transcripts, was used to amplify TCR beta CDR3 regions. Carried out on the TCR CDR3, a first-round RT-PCR used the HTBI primer set. TCRdb recomputed calls from the multiplex PCR reads with MiXCR, one row per CDR3 protein. The table includes nearly 600,000 distinct CDR3 sequences, approximately 15% detected once. Source material: blood. All receptors come from a woman aged 30 to 39 with Graves' hyperthyroidism that later progressed to Graves' ophthalmopathy.

The gene calls are TRBV18 and TRBJ2-7; TRBD2 matches at 8 bases. The CDR3 has 16 amino acids. Germline CDR1 KGHSH, CDR2 LQKENI. The V and J ends lost 5 bases and 4 bases, in that order; junction bases with no gene match: 13. The DNA for the CDR3 is TGTGCCAGCTCAGTCTCAGGAACGGGAGGGCCTTACGAGCAGTACTTC. Translated, it gives CASSVSGTGGPYEQYF. The full variable domain, with the rest looked up from reference TRBV18 and TRBJ2-7, is NAGVMQNPRHLVRRRGQEARLRCSPMKGHSHVYWYRQLPEEGLKFMVYLQKENIIDESGMPKERFSAEFPKEGPSILRIQQVVRGDSAAYFCASSVSGTGGPYEQYFGPGTRLTVT.

The chain combines TRBV27 with TRBJ2-1; D ambiguous. Trimming took 5 bases from V and 4 from J, leaving 15 bases between them. This CDR3 contains 15 residues. Germline CDR1 reads MNHEY; CDR2 reads SMNVEV (reference sequence). Here the CDR3 DNA reads TGTGCCAGCAGTCCCAGATACGACGGTTACAATGAGCAGTTCTTC. Translation gives CASSPRYDGYNEQFF.

The chain joins TRBV19 to TRBJ2-6; possibly TRBD1 or TRBD2 for D (5 bases each). Germline CDR1 reads LNHDA; CDR2 reads SQIVND (reference sequence). Trimming pared 7 bases from V and 2 bases from J, leaving 15 bases between. This CDR3 is 16 amino acids long. CDR3 region: CASTKVRGAGANVLTF. The CDR3 nucleotides read TGTGCCAGTACGAAAGTGAGGGGAGCTGGGGCCAACGTCCTGACTTTC.

This clonotype was detected many times. The chain uses TRBV11-3 and TRBJ2-2, with D hard to call. Trimming took off 4 bases at V and 5 bases at J, with 14 bases between the two ends. Per germline, CDR1 SGHNT and CDR2 YENEEA. This CDR3 has 15 amino acids. The CDR3 bases are TGTGCCAGCAGCTCGCCCAGTATGGGGACCGGGGAGCTGTTTTTT. Protein: CASSSPSMGTGELFF.

To note about this clonotype: A read error is possible here, since a much larger clone lies one base away. The CDR3 ends on some other residue instead of the conserved phenylalanine or tryptophan, so this is likely a read error. This chain connects TRBV28 to TRBJ1-2; TRBD1 matches at 10 bases. Trimming took 4 bases from V and 4 from J; bases not matched to a gene: 9. The length of the CDR3 is 16 residues. CDR1 MDHEN and CDR2 SYDVKM come from the germline V gene. DNA of the CDR3: TGTGCCAGCAGTTCCCCTCGGGGACAGGGGCTCTATGGCTACACCCTC. Protein product: CASSSPRGQGLYGYTL.

Notes on this clonotype: A clone one base away is much larger, so this may be a read error. The J gene is TRBJ1-1, the V gene TRBV19, with D maybe TRBD1 (6 bases). V lost 10 bases and J lost 3, with 18 bases in between. From germline, CDR1 is LNHDA and CDR2 SQIVND (reference sequence). This CDR3 is built from 14 residues. CDR3 amino acids: CATTGYREHTEAFF. CDR3 sequence (DNA): TGTGCCACCACTGGCTACAGGGAACACACTGAAGCTTTCTTT. Full variable domain (remainder filled in from reference TRBV19 and TRBJ1-1): DGGITQSPKYLFRKEGQNVTLSCEQNLNHDAMYWYRQDPGQGLRLIYYSQIVNDFQKGDIAEGYSVSREKKESFPLTVTSAQKNPTAFYLCATTGYREHTEAFFGQGTRLTVV.

This clonotype was recorded at least ten times. The CDR3 DNA reads TGTGCCAGCAGTTACTCCCCACCTCAGGGAAATGAGCAGTTCTTC. Translation: CASSYSPPQGNEQFF. The gene calls are TRBV6-6 and TRBJ2-1; D might be TRBD1 (5 bases). Germline V gene data show CDR1 as MNHNY and CDR2 as SVGAGI (reference sequence). There are 15 residues in the CDR3. Trimming removed 0 bases at V and 7 bases at J, with 13 bases between.

This clonotype turned up a few times. CDR3 residues: CASSSLVLAGGNNEQFF. CDR3 nucleotide sequence: TGCGCCAGCAGTTCCCTAGTTCTAGCGGGAGGTAACAATGAGCAGTTCTTC. The gene calls are TRBV5-1 and TRBJ2-1; 11 nucleotides agree with TRBD2. V was clipped by 5 bases and J by 5 bases; unmatched bases: 12. Germline loops: CDR1 SGHRS, CDR2 YFSETQ. This CDR3 has 17 amino acids.

This clonotype was seen ten or more times. This chain connects TRBV2 to TRBJ1-3; no clear D. Between the trimmed V and J ends, which lost 6 bases and 0 bases, there was a span of 9 bases. Germline assignment: CDR1 SNHLY and CDR2 FYNNEI. CDR3 size: 14 residues. DNA for the CDR3: TGTGCCAGCAGAAGGGAGTACTCTGGAAACACCATATATTTT. This codes for CASRREYSGNTIYF.

This clonotype appeared a few times. The V and J genes are TRBV5-1 and TRBJ1-2, with D tentatively TRBD1 (5 bases). The germline CDR1 and CDR2 sequences are SGHRS and YFSETQ. V was trimmed by 4 bases and J by 3 bases, leaving 7 bases between them. CDR3 length: 12 amino acids. The CDR3 reads CASSKTDYGYTF. The CDR3, as DNA: TGCGCCAGCAGCAAGACAGACTATGGCTACACCTTC. The full variable domain, completed using reference TRBV5-1 and TRBJ1-2, is KAGVTQTPRYLIKTRGQQVTLSCSPISGHRSVSWYQQTPGQGLQFLFEYFSETQRNKGNFPGRFSGRQFSNSRSEMNVSTLELGDSALYLCASSKTDYGYTFGSGTRLTVV.

This clonotype was detected a few times. This chain joins TRBV5-4 and TRBJ2-7; D ambiguous. The CDR3 is 13 amino acids. V was pared by 6 bases and J by 1 base, with 11 bases between. Germline V gene sequence: CDR1 SGHNT, CDR2 YYREEE (reference sequence). The CDR3 DNA reads as TGTGCCAGCACCAACCCGGATTCCTACGAGCAGTACTTC. It translates to CASTNPDSYEQYF.

There are many counts of this clonotype. The V gene is TRBV20-1, the J gene TRBJ2-7; D perhaps matches TRBD1 (6 bases). CDR1 is DFQATT, CDR2 SNEGSKA, per germline (reference sequence). The CDR3 covers 12 residues. V shed 5 bases and J shed 3 bases, with 11 bases lying between them. CDR3 in amino acids: CSAQGSSYEQYF. In DNA, the CDR3 is TGCAGTGCTCAGGGGTCTAGCTACGAGCAGTACTTC.

The V and J genes are TRBV7-9 and TRBJ2-7, with 11 positions matching TRBD2. Germline loops: CDR1 SEHNR, CDR2 FQNEAQ (reference sequence). The trim removed 4 bases at V and 2 bases at J, leaving 4 bases unmatched. The CDR3 runs 15 residues. CDR3 protein: CASSWGLAATYEQYF. For the CDR3, the DNA is TGTGCCAGCAGCTGGGGACTAGCGGCCACCTACGAGCAGTACTTC. Full variable domain (missing parts from reference TRBV7-9 and TRBJ2-7): DTGVSQNPRHKITKRGQNVTFRCDPISEHNRLYWYRQTLGQGPEFLTYFQNEAQLEKSRLLSDRFSAERPKGSFSTLEIQRTEQGDSAMYLCASSWGLAATYEQYFGPGTRLTVT.

The table lists this clonotype with many counts. The chain links TRBV10-3 to TRBJ2-5, with a tentative D call TRBD1 (6 bases). CDR1 is ENHRY and CDR2 is SYGVKD in the germline V gene. The CDR3 sequence is 16 residues long. V was trimmed by 1 base and J by 2 bases, leaving 14 bases between them. CDR3 region: CAISELLGTPQETQYF. CDR3 coding DNA: TGTGCCATCAGTGAGTTATTAGGGACACCACAAGAGACCCAGTACTTC.

This clonotype was seen ten or more times. The J gene is TRBJ1-2, the V gene TRBV7-2, with D perhaps matching TRBD1 (5 bases). The V gene's germline CDR1 is SGHTA and CDR2 FQGNSA. V lost 5 bases and J lost 8, with 24 bases in between. This CDR3 contains 16 residues. CDR3 loop: CASSPTTGTYPGGYTF. The CDR3 coding sequence is TGTGCCAGCAGCCCGACTACCGGGACTTATCCGGGGGGCTACACCTTC. The variable domain in full, completed from reference TRBV7-2 and TRBJ1-2, reads GAGVSQSPSNKVTEKGKDVELRCDPISGHTALYWYRQSLGQGLEFLIYFQGNSAPDKSGLPSDRFSAERTGGSVSTLTIQRTQQEDSAVYLCASSPTTGTYPGGYTFGSGTRLTVV.

This clonotype appeared a few times. The J gene is TRBJ2-1, the V gene TRBV20-1; 13 bases match TRBD2. The CDR3 contains 14 residues. Germline V CDR1 and CDR2: DFQATT, SNEGSKA (reference sequence). The V gene end was trimmed by 6 bases and the J gene end by 6 bases; junction bases not matched to a gene: 5. CDR3 protein: CSALGLAGVNEQFF. The CDR3 region has the DNA TGCAGTGCATTAGGACTAGCGGGAGTCAATGAGCAGTTCTTC.

This clonotype was found many times. The chain combines TRBV12-3 or TRBV12-4 with TRBJ1-4; D is ambiguous. The CDR3 spans 14 residues. Trimming took 1 base from V and 6 from J, leaving 9 bases between them. This chain's CDR3 is CASSLGAPDEKLFF. CDR3 nucleotide sequence: TGTGCCAGCAGTTTAGGGGCGCCGGATGAAAAACTGTTTTTT.

On this clonotype: This could be a read error, since a much larger clone is one nucleotide away. The chain couples TRBV6-1 to TRBJ2-7; 8 bases are a match to TRBD2. CDR3 length: 15 amino acids. In germline, CDR1 is MNHNS, CDR2 SASEGT. CDR3 sequence reads: CGSSEDPGGAYEQYF. The CDR3 DNA reads TGTGGCAGCAGTGAGGATCCGGGAGGGGCCTACGAGCAGTACTTC.

V usage is TRBV7-2 and J usage is TRBJ2-2; 8 nucleotides agree with TRBD2. The trim removed 1 base at V and 4 bases at J, leaving 8 bases unmatched. The germline gives CDR1 SGHTA, CDR2 FQGNSA. The CDR3 sequence is 17 residues long. The CDR3 sequence: CASSLGPGGLGTGELFF. The CDR3 region has the DNA TGTGCCAGCAGCTTAGGCCCGGGGGGGCTCGGCACCGGGGAGCTGTTTTTT.

V and J are TRBV12-3 or TRBV12-4 and TRBJ1-4; D gene unclear. The CDR3 runs to 16 residues. Deletions cut 6 bases from V and 6 bases from J, with 20 bases between. The CDR3 region has the DNA TGTGCCAGCAGCACCGATGTAGGATTAATTCATGAAAAACTGTTTTTT. The encoded protein is CASSTDVGLIHEKLFF.

The chain joins TRBV6-1 to TRBJ2-5; D is unresolved. Germline-derived CDR1 and CDR2 are MNHNS and SASEGT. The germline V and J ends were trimmed by 6 bases and 3 bases, with 17 bases remaining between them. CDR3 size: 15 residues. The CDR3 spells CASRTGLGKKETQYF. The CDR3 DNA is TGTGCCAGCAGAACGGGCCTTGGGAAGAAAGAGACCCAGTACTTC.